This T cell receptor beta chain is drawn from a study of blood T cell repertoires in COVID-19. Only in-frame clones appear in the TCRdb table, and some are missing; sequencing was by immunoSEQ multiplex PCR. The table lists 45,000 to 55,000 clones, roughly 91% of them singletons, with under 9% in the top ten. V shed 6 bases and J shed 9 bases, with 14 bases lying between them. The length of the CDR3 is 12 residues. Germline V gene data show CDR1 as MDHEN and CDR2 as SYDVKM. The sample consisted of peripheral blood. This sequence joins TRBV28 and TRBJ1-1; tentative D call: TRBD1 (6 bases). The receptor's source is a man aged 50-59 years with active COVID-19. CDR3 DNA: TGTGCCAGCAGGCTCGGACAGTTCCAAGCTTTCTTT. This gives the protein CASRLGQFQAFF.